A single sample is the source of the 21 T cell receptor beta chains below, sequenced in a study of blood T cell repertoires in COVID-19 (TCRdb year 2020). Library generation was performed with the immunoSEQ multiplex PCR assay. Entries here come from immuneACCESS through TCRdb and include only in-frame sequences with V and J called. Some clones fail to appear in such tables; in the studies checked, an unresolved V gene covers under half of the shortfall, and the cause of the remainder is unknown. The sample table holds 200,000 to 250,000 clones, of which around 85% were seen once. 15% to 20% of the sample is taken by the ten largest. What was sequenced was PBMCs or T cells enriched from blood (not recorded which). These receptors all come from a man aged 35 to 55 who had recovered from COVID-19.

This chain links TRBV11-3 with TRBJ1-1, with a weak D call TRBD1 (6 bases). The length of the CDR3 is 16 residues. Per the germline V gene, CDR1 is SGHNT and CDR2 is YENEEA. Trimming cost V 4 bases and J 0 bases, with 15 bases left between them. The CDR3 loop is CASSSGGLGVNTEAFF. In DNA, the CDR3 is TGTGCCAGCAGCTCCGGGGGGCTCGGTGTGAACACTGAAGCTTTCTTT.

V gene TRBV30 combines with J gene TRBJ2-7, with D uncertain. Trimming stripped 3 bases from V and 6 bases from J, with 12 bases between. Germline V gene sequence: CDR1 GTSNPN, CDR2 SVGIG (reference sequence). The length of the CDR3 is 12 residues. The CDR3 region is CAWRDTVTEQYF. As DNA, the CDR3 is TGTGCCTGGAGGGATACAGTAACCGAGCAGTACTTC.

This clone was found once. This chain connects TRBV6-1 to TRBJ1-2, with D hard to call. V lost 1 base to trimming and J lost 8 bases, with 17 bases between them. The CDR3 is 15 amino acids. Germline CDR1 is MNHNS and CDR2 is SASEGT. Here the CDR3 DNA reads TGTGCCAGCAGTGAAGTCCTACGTAAGCCGGGGGGCTACACCTTC. Its protein product is CASSEVLRKPGGYTF.

The sample holds many counts of this clone. Distinct nucleotide sequences in the sample also encode this CDR3. The CDR3 protein is CASSYFNSNQPQHF. In nucleotides, the CDR3 is TGTGCCAGCAGTTACTTTAATAGCAATCAGCCCCAGCATTTT. The rearrangement joins TRBV6-2 or TRBV6-3 to TRBJ1-5; D not resolved. This CDR3 contains 14 residues. V was shortened by 1 base and J by 0 bases, with 4 bases between the two germline ends. Germline CDR1 is MNHEY and CDR2 is SVGEGT.

The chain carries TRBV6-4 and TRBJ2-3; TRBD2 is a possible D gene (6 bases). V was cut by 0 bases and J by 14 bases, with 15 bases left in between. This CDR3 is 13 amino acids long. CDR1 is MRHNA, CDR2 SNTAGT, per germline. CDR3 protein: CASSDSLLARRYF. CDR3 coding DNA: TGTGCCAGCAGTGACTCGTTACTAGCTCGTCGGTATTTT.

J is TRBJ1-1 and V is TRBV5-4, with TRBD1 matching over 8 bases. The CDR3 covers 15 residues. Germline V gene data show CDR1 as SGHNT and CDR2 as YYREEE (reference sequence). V was clipped by 4 bases and J by 3 bases; unmatched bases: 8. This CDR3 is CASSPRTGIDTEAFF. CDR3 DNA sequence: TGTGCCAGCAGCCCAAGGACAGGGATAGACACTGAAGCTTTCTTT.

The rearrangement uses TRBV7-2 and TRBJ2-7; D ambiguous. The CDR3 has 12 residues. Per the germline V gene, CDR1 is SGHTA and CDR2 is FQGNSA. The V end was cut by 4 bases, the J end by 3 bases, with 7 bases between. The CDR3 DNA follows: TGTGCCAGCAGCTATTCTAACTACGAGCAGTACTTC. Translating gives CASSYSNYEQYF.

The CDR3 sequence: CASSLLTSGIPQGTQYF. CDR3 bases: TGTGCCAGCAGCCTGTTGACTAGCGGGATACCCCAGGGGACCCAGTACTTC. The V gene is TRBV11-2, the J gene TRBJ2-5, with 11 bases lining up with TRBD2. V shed 5 bases and J 7 bases; nucleotides not matched to a gene: 15. This CDR3 has 17 amino acids. The germline gives CDR1 SGHAT, CDR2 FQNNGV.

This chain links TRBV28 with TRBJ2-5, with 14 bases that match TRBD2. With 6 bases clipped from V and 5 bases from J, the junction kept 5 bases outside the gene matches. Germline V gives CDR1 MDHEN, CDR2 SYDVKM. The CDR3 runs to 15 residues. CDR3 bases: TGTGCCAGCAGCCTGACTAGCGGGAGGGTGGAGACCCAGTACTTC. This gives the protein CASSLTSGRVETQYF.

The chain employs TRBV7-2 and TRBJ2-3; no reliable D call. CDR1 and CDR2 (germline): SGHTA, FQGNSA. Between the trimmed V and J ends, which lost 3 bases and 1 base, there was a span of 17 bases. The CDR3 contains 17 residues. CDR3 loop: CASSFSHRLLGTDTQYF. DNA of the CDR3: TGTGCCAGCAGCTTCTCCCACCGACTTCTTGGCACAGATACGCAGTATTTT.

V usage is TRBV2 and J usage is TRBJ2-2, with 9 positions matching TRBD2. Germline loops: CDR1 SNHLY, CDR2 FYNNEI. The V gene end was trimmed by 10 bases and the J gene end by 0 bases; junction bases not matched to a gene: 3. The CDR3 consists of 14 residues. Here the CDR3 DNA reads TGTGCCACTAGACTAGCGGCGAACACCGGGGAGCTGTTTTTT. Translating gives CATRLAANTGELFF.

DNA for the CDR3: TGTGCCAGCAGTTCTCCGGGACTAGCGGGACTAAGACTCTCCGGCGAGCAGTACTTC. Protein sequence: CASSSPGLAGLRLSGEQYF. The chain uses TRBV5-4 and TRBJ2-7; TRBD2 agrees at 13 bases. The length of the CDR3 is 19 residues. V shed 5 bases, J shed 6 bases, and the junction held 20 bases outside the gene matches. The germline CDR1 and CDR2 sequences are SGHNT and YYREEE (reference sequence).

The chain carries TRBV4-3 and TRBJ1-2; the D is unclear. This CDR3 is 16 amino acids long. The V end was cut by 0 bases, the J end by 0 bases, with 11 bases between. The germline V gene has CDR1 LGHNA and CDR2 YSLEER. CDR3 nucleotides: TGCGCCAGCAGCCAAGAGGTCGCAGAAGCTAACTATGGCTACACCTTC. Protein sequence: CASSQEVAEANYGYTF.

The gene calls are TRBV27 and TRBJ2-2; 8 nucleotides match TRBD1. Germline-derived CDR1 and CDR2 are MNHEY and SMNVEV (reference sequence). The CDR3 is made up of 15 amino acids. J gave up 3 bases and V 8 bases, and 8 bases lay outside the gene matches. Written as DNA, the CDR3 is TGTGCCAGCTCACCGGGACAGGAATACACCGGGGAGCTGTTTTTT. This codes for CASSPGQEYTGELFF.

The rearrangement joins TRBV6-5 to TRBJ2-7; 7 nucleotides agree with TRBD1. The CDR3 spans 13 residues. CDR1 and CDR2 from the germline V gene are MNHEY and SVGAGI. The V and J ends lost 7 bases and 3 bases, in that order; junction bases with no gene match: 6. Here the CDR3 DNA reads TGTGCCAGCAACCCAGGGGGTGTCTACGAGCAGTACTTC. It codes for CASNPGGVYEQYF.

The chain links TRBV4-1 to TRBJ2-5, with 8 bases fitting TRBD2. The CDR3 contains 15 residues. Germline CDR1 reads MGHRA; CDR2 reads YSYEKL. With 2 bases clipped from V and 5 bases from J, the junction kept 7 bases outside the gene matches. The chain's CDR3 is CASSQTSGEEETQYF. DNA of the CDR3: TGCGCCAGCAGCCAAACTAGCGGAGAGGAGGAGACCCAGTACTTC.

J is TRBJ1-1 and V is TRBV6-5; D is unresolved. The germline V and J ends were trimmed by 7 bases and 3 bases, with 12 bases remaining between them. The CDR3 runs to 13 residues. Per the germline V gene, CDR1 is MNHEY and CDR2 is SVGAGI. Here the CDR3 DNA reads TGTGCCAGCAAGGTTGAGAGCGACACTGAAGCTTTCTTT. It yields the protein CASKVESDTEAFF.

This chain uses TRBV7-3 with TRBJ2-2, with 7 bases aligning to TRBD1. CDR1 and CDR2 (germline): SGHTA, FQGTGA. The CDR3 extends over 15 amino acids. V dropped 3 bases and J dropped 1; count of bases not matched to a gene: 2. The DNA for the CDR3 is TGTGCCAGCAGCTTCGGGGACAGGAACACCGGGGAGCTGTTTTTT. This gives the protein CASSFGDRNTGELFF. The full variable domain, rest sourced from reference TRBV7-3 and TRBJ2-2, is GAGVSQTPSNKVTEKGKYVELRCDPISGHTALYWYRQSLGQGPEFLIYFQGTGAADDSGLPNDRFFAVRPEGSVSTLKIQRTERGDSAVYLCASSFGDRNTGELFFGEGSRLTVL.

This chain connects TRBV6-1 to TRBJ1-5, with D tentatively TRBD1 (5 bases). CDR3 length: 15 amino acids. Germline CDR1 and CDR2: MNHNS and SASEGT. Trimming stripped 2 bases from V and 5 bases from J, with 13 bases between. The chain's CDR3 is CASSERSAGHQPQHF. The DNA for the CDR3 is TGTGCCAGCAGTGAACGGTCGGCAGGGCATCAGCCCCAGCATTTT.

The chain is built from TRBV30 and TRBJ2-1; tentative D call: TRBD2 (7 bases). The V end lost 1 base, the J end lost 4 bases, and 14 bases lay between the germline ends. In germline, CDR1 is GTSNPN, CDR2 SVGIG (reference sequence). The CDR3 covers 15 residues. The CDR3 here is CAWSGAAGAYNEQFF. The CDR3 DNA is TGTGCCTGGAGTGGGGCCGCGGGGGCGTACAATGAGCAGTTCTTC.

The chain has TRBV29-1 and TRBJ2-2; 9 bases agree with TRBD2. Germline V CDR1 and CDR2: SQVTM, ANQGSEA. The CDR3 runs to 15 residues. J was trimmed by 2 bases and V by 6 bases; bases with no gene match: 7. CDR3: CSVITAGGNTGELFF. The DNA for the CDR3 is TGCAGCGTAATAACAGCGGGAGGTAACACCGGGGAGCTGTTTTTT.